This TCR beta chain was recorded in a study of T-cell memory formation after mild COVID-19. This clonotype was counted at least ten times. Its antigen remains unknown. General study findings and limits: Day 15 to 85 contracting clones showed balanced CD4/CD8; later expanders leaned CD4+. The finding that pre-infection memory included some responding clones suggested that cross-reactive memory joined.

From the 5' RACE reads, TCRdb called clonotypes with MiXCR, one entry per CDR3 protein. The data contain about 350,000 distinct CDR3 sequences, roughly 13% of them singletons. This CDR3 has 13 residues. The germline V gene encodes CDR1 MGHRA and CDR2 YSYEKL. The V gene lost 6 bases and the J gene lost 7 bases, with 12 bases spanning the gap. The sequence derives from a man aged 18-30 years who had mild COVID-19 (a few samples of this study predate the infection). Cell type and time point are not known. This sequence joins TRBV4-1 and TRBJ2-2; D not resolved. The specimen was PBMCs or a T cell subset sorted from them (not recorded which). CDR3 region: CASRPDSYGELFF. CDR3 DNA: TGCGCCAGCAGACCAGACTCCTACGGGGAGCTGTTTTTT.